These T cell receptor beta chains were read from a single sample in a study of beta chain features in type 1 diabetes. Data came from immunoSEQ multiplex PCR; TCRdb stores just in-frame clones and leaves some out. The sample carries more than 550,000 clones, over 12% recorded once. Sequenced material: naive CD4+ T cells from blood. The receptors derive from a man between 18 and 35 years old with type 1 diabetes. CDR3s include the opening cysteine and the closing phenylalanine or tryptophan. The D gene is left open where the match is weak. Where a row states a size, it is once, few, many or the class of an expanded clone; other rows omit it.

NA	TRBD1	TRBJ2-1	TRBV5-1	TGCGCCAGCAGCTTGGGACAGGGGGCCAATGAGCAGTTCTTC	CASSLGQGANEQFF
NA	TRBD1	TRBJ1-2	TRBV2	TGTGCCAGCCACAGGGGGCAGGGAAATGGCTACACCTTC	CASHRGQGNGYTF
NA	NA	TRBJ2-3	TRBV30	TGTGCCTGGAGTGTCCGAAGGCGATCTAGCACAGATACGCAGTATTTT	CAWSVRRRSSTDTQYF
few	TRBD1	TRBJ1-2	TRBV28	TGTGCCAGCAGTTCCCCGGGACAGGGGATTCTCGGGAATGGCTACACCTTC	CASSSPGQGILGNGYTF
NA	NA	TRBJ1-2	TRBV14	TGTGCCAGCAGCCAACCCGGAGGGACGGGGGGCTACACCTTC	CASSQPGGTGGYTF
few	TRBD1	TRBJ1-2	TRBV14	TGTGCCAGCAGCCAAAGGGGGCAAGGCTATGGCTACACCTTC	CASSQRGQGYGYTF
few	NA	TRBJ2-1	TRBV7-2	TGTGCCAGCAGCTTAGCCGGGTCGACTTACAATGAGCAGTTCTTC	CASSLAGSTYNEQFF
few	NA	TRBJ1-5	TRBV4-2	TGTGCCAGCAGCCCGAGAAGGACCGAGCCCCAGCATTTT	CASSPRRTEPQHF
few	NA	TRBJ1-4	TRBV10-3	TGTGCCATCAGTGGGCTTAGGGAAAAACTGTTTTTT	CAISGLREKLFF
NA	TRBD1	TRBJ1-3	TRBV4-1	TGCGCCAGCAGCCAAGGAGGGGGCCGTTCCCATTTT	CASSQGGGRSHF
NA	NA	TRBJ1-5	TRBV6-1	TGTGCCAGCAGAGGATTAAATCAGCCCCAGCATTTT	CASRGLNQPQHF
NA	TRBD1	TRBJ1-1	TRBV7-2	TGTGCCAGCAGCTCCCGGGACAGGGTCACTGAAGCTTTCTTT	CASSSRDRVTEAFF
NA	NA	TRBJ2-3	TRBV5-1	TGCGCCAGCAGCTCGGGCGGGGCCTCCGGGACAGATACGCAGTATTTT	CASSSGGASGTDTQYF
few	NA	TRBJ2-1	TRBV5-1	TGCGCCAGCAGCTTGGGGACGCGTAGAAGTGAGCAGTTCTTC	CASSLGTRRSEQFF
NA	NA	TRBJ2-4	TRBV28	TGTGCCAGCCCGGACGGACACATAAAAAACATTCAGTACTTC	CASPDGHIKNIQYF
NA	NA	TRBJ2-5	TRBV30	TGTGCCTGGAGTGACGTAGGAGAGACCCAGTACTTC	CAWSDVGETQYF
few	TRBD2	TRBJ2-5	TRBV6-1	TGTGCCAGCAGGGGAGGGGCCCAAGAGACCCAGTACTTC	CASRGGAQETQYF
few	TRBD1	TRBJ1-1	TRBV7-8	TGTGCCAGCAGCTCCCTAACCCGACAGGGAGACGTGAACACTGAAGCTTTCTTT	CASSSLTRQGDVNTEAFF
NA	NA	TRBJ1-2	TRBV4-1	TGCGCCAGCAGCCTCCACAGGGAGGGTGGCTACACCTTC	CASSLHREGGYTF
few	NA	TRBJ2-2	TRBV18	TGTGCCAGCTCACCTTACCGGGAGCACACCGGGGAGCTGTTTTTT	CASSPYREHTGELFF
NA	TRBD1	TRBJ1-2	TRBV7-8	TGTGCCAGCAGCTTAGGGGCCGCGGGACAGTTCTATGGCTACACCTTC	CASSLGAAGQFYGYTF
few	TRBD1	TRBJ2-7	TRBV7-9	TGTGCCAGCAGCTTAGACCACTGGGGACAGGACTACGAGCAGTACTTC	CASSLDHWGQDYEQYF
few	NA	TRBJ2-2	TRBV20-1	TGCAGTGCTAGGGGTGCTTCCGAGCTGTTTTTT	CSARGASELFF
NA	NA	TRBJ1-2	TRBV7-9	TGTGCCAGCAGCTTAGAAGCAGGGGCTAACTATGGCTACACCTTC	CASSLEAGANYGYTF
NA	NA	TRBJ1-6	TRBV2	TGTGCCAGCAGTGCACAGGGTGGTAATTCACCCCTCCACTTT	CASSAQGGNSPLHF
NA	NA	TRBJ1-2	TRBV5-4	TGTGCCAGCACCCGATGGGGGGCTGGTGGCTACACCTTC	CASTRWGAGGYTF
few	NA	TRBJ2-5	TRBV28	TGTGCCAGCAGTTTGGCCTTACAAGTGGGCTTCCAGGGAACCCAGTACTTC	CASSLALQVGFQGTQYF
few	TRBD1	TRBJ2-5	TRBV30	TGTGCCTGGAGTCACAGGACAGGGAAGGAGACCCAGTACTTC	CAWSHRTGKETQYF
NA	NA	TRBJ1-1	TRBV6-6	TGTGCCAGCAGTTACTCTCGGACTGGGAACACTGAAGCTTTCTTT	CASSYSRTGNTEAFF
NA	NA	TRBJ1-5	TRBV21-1	TGTGCCAGCGGATTTACAGGGGCCGGTCAGCCCCAGCATTTT	CASGFTGAGQPQHF
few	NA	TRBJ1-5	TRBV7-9	TGTGCCAGCAGCGAACAGAGCAATCAGCCCCAGCATTTT	CASSEQSNQPQHF
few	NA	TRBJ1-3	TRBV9	TGTGCCAGCAAGGCAGGCATAGGAGGAAACACCATATATTTT	CASKAGIGGNTIYF
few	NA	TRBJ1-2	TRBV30	TGTGCCTGGAGTCCTATAACTTGGAGCTATGGCTACACCTTC	CAWSPITWSYGYTF
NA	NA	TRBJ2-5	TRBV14	TGTGCCAGCAGCCGCGACGGGGGAGGATCGGAGACCCAGTACTTC	CASSRDGGGSETQYF
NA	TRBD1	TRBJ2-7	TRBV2	TGTGCCAGCAGCCCCGGACAGGGAGCCTACGAGCAGTACTTC	CASSPGQGAYEQYF
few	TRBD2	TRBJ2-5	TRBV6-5	TGTGCCAGCAGTTACTCGCCTAGCGGGACCCCGGGGACCCAGTACTTC	CASSYSPSGTPGTQYF
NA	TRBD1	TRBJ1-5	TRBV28	TGTGCCAGCTTCAGACAGGGATATCAGCCCCAGCATTTT	CASFRQGYQPQHF
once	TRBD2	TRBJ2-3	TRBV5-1	TGCGCCAGCAGCTTCGCCGGGACTAGCGGGGAGTCAGATACGCAGTATTTT	CASSFAGTSGESDTQYF
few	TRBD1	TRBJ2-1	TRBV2	TGTGCCAGCAGTGACCGGACAGGGGGCGATGAGCAGTTCTTC	CASSDRTGGDEQFF